These 7 T cell receptor beta chains were sequenced from one sample in a study of radiotherapy plus CTLA-4 blockade in lung cancer. TCRdb keeps only in-frame clones here, not all; method: immunoSEQ multiplex PCR. The sample lists tens of thousands of clones, approximately 80% occurring once. Specimen: peripheral blood, collected from a patient treated with radiotherapy plus ipilimumab. These receptors originate from a human donor with non-small cell lung cancer whose response to radiotherapy plus ipilimumab could not be evaluated.

This clone appeared a single time. This CDR3 is also generated by other DNA sequences in the sample. The V gene is TRBV5-6, the J gene TRBJ1-2; a possible D gene is TRBD1 (6 bases). Germline V gene data show CDR1 as SGHDT and CDR2 as YYEEEE. The V end lost 4 bases, the J end lost 4 bases, and 8 bases lay between the germline ends. This CDR3 has 12 residues. The CDR3 nucleotides are TGTGCCAGCAGCACAGGGCCCTATGGCTACACCTTC. Residues: CASSTGPYGYTF.

J is TRBJ2-1 and V is TRBV27; 9 positions match TRBD2. The ends lost 3 bases at V and 7 bases at J; junction bases unmatched: 4. Germline-derived CDR1 and CDR2 are MNHEY and SMNVEV (reference sequence). This CDR3 has 14 amino acids. This CDR3 is CASSFAGGGNEQFF. The CDR3 DNA sequence: TGTGCCAGCAGTTTTGCGGGAGGGGGTAATGAGCAGTTCTTC.

Here the CDR3 DNA reads TGTGCCAGCAGCTCCGGGACAGCCCTCTACGAGCAGTACTTC. As protein: CASSSGTALYEQYF. The rearrangement links TRBV7-8 to TRBJ2-7, with 7 bases lining up with TRBD1. The germline CDR1 and CDR2 sequences are SGHVS and FQNEAQ. Germline trimming cut 4 bases from V and 3 bases from J; bases unmatched to any gene: 6. The CDR3 runs 14 residues. The full variable domain, rest sourced from reference TRBV7-8 and TRBJ2-7, is GAGVSQSPRYKVAKRGQDVALRCDPISGHVSLFWYQQALGQGPEFLTYFQNEAQLDKSGLPSDRFFAERPEGSVSTLKIQRTQQEDSAVYLCASSSGTALYEQYFGPGTRLTVT.

The chain joins TRBV30 to TRBJ2-3; the match to TRBD2 covers 10 bases. V dropped 4 bases and J dropped 4; count of bases not matched to a gene: 8. Germline V lookup: CDR1 GTSNPN, CDR2 SVGIG (reference sequence). The CDR3 loop spans 15 amino acids. The CDR3 sequence is CAWTLLAGKADTQYF. For the CDR3, the DNA is TGTGCCTGGACCCTACTAGCGGGAAAGGCAGATACGCAGTATTTT.

In this sample, this clone turned up once. The chain combines TRBV30 with TRBJ1-3; possible D gene TRBD1, 6 bases. Germline lookup yields CDR1 GTSNPN and CDR2 SVGIG (reference sequence). This CDR3 is built from 15 residues. Trimming left V 0 bases short and J 2 bases short, with 11 bases between. The CDR3: CAWSVTGIAGNTIYF. The CDR3 coding sequence is TGTGCCTGGAGTGTTACAGGGATAGCTGGAAACACCATATATTTT.

This chain uses TRBV10-3 with TRBJ2-7; TRBD1 aligns across 9 bases. The CDR3 runs to 14 residues. With 7 bases clipped from V and 0 bases from J, the junction kept 4 bases outside the gene matches. The germline V gene encodes CDR1 ENHRY and CDR2 SYGVKD. CDR3 residues: CAINPGQGSYEQYF. The CDR3 nucleotides read TGTGCCATCAATCCGGGACAGGGCTCCTACGAGCAGTACTTC.

This clone appeared a single time. The chain uses TRBV9 and TRBJ2-1; possible D gene TRBD2, 6 bases. From germline, CDR1 is SGDLS and CDR2 YYNGEE. The CDR3 consists of 14 residues. Trimming removed 3 bases at V and 6 bases at J, with 13 bases between. The CDR3 DNA reads TGTGCCAGCAGCGGCGGGATCACGACCAATGAGCAGTTCTTC. As protein: CASSGGITTNEQFF.